A selection of T cell receptor beta chains follows, all from one sample in a study of blood T cells in healthy people across ages. Via MiXCR, TCRdb re-called the 5' RACE reads, giving one row per CDR3 protein. Of 540,000 or so distinct CDR3 sequences in the sample, 25% to 30% were seen once. Sequenced sample: blood. These receptors all stem from an older woman in good health. The CDR3 runs from the conserved cysteine through the conserved F or W. A D gene is named only where the DNA matches it firmly. A row's size may be missing; if present it is once, few, many or a size class.

v_gene	abundance	j_gene	d_gene	CDR3aa	CDR3nt
TRBV4-2	few	TRBJ2-7	-	CASSQVSGQGTYEQYF	TGTGCCAGCAGCCAAGTGTCGGGTCAGGGGACCTACGAGCAGTACTTC
TRBV6-6	-	TRBJ2-7	-	CAAGQIAYEQYF	TGTGCCGCAGGACAGATTGCCTACGAGCAGTACTTC
TRBV20-1	-	TRBJ2-5	-	CSTSRTVQETQYF	TGCAGTACCTCCCGGACTGTACAAGAGACCCAGTACTTC
TRBV6-5	-	TRBJ1-2	-	CASSYGPGSFYDYGYTF	TGTGCCAGCAGTTACGGGCCAGGATCCTTTTATGACTATGGCTACACCTTC
TRBV7-2	-	TRBJ1-1	-	CASSFADETEAFF	TGTGCCAGCAGCTTCGCGGACGAGACTGAAGCTTTCTTT
TRBV20-1	-	TRBJ2-5	-	CSASRISGETQYF	TGCAGTGCTTCCCGAATCTCAGGGGAGACCCAGTACTTC
TRBV24-1	-	TRBJ1-6	-	CATSDLRQGCDSPLHF	TGTGCCACCAGTGATTTGAGGCAGGGGTGTGATTCACCCCTCCACTTT
TRBV29-1	few	TRBJ2-5	-	CSVVGTHRETQYF	TGCAGCGTTGTAGGCACCCATAGGGAGACCCAGTACTTC
TRBV7-6	many	TRBJ1-3	-	CASSLGTRRSGNTIYF	TGTGCCAGCAGCTTGGGGACTAGACGTTCTGGAAACACCATATATTTT
TRBV7-3	-	TRBJ1-1	-	CASSLTGRTEAFF	TGTGCCAGCAGCTTAACAGGGAGGACTGAAGCTTTCTTT
TRBV6-6	few	TRBJ2-5	TRBD2	CASSSAGGAKTQYF	TGTGCCAGCAGTTCGGCGGGGGGGGCGAAGACCCAGTACTTC
TRBV9	few	TRBJ1-5	TRBD1	CASSLTGAVSNIGNQPQHF	TGTGCCAGCAGCTTAACAGGGGCCGTCTCGAATATTGGCAATCAGCCCCAGCATTTT
TRBV14	few	TRBJ1-1	-	CASSLLLNTEAFF	TGTGCCAGCAGCCTGTTGTTGAACACTGAAGCTTTCTTT
TRBV6-2/TRBV6-3	-	TRBJ2-7	TRBD1	CASSYHIRDRDYEQYF	TGTGCCAGCAGTTACCACATCCGGGACAGGGACTACGAGCAGTACTTC
TRBV18	-	TRBJ2-5	TRBD2	CASSPLGGGTQETQYF	TGTGCCAGCTCACCACTCGGCGGGGGAACCCAAGAGACCCAGTACTTC
TRBV12-3/TRBV12-4	-	TRBJ1-1	TRBD1	CASIDYRGTEAFF	TGTGCCAGCATCGACTACAGGGGAACTGAAGCTTTCTTT
TRBV29-1	few	TRBJ1-1	-	CSVGSSPEAFF	TGCAGCGTAGGGAGTTCCCCTGAAGCTTTCTTT
TRBV29-1	-	TRBJ1-2	-	CSAPRAGSYGYTF	TGCAGCGCCCCGAGGGCGGGTTCCTATGGCTACACCTTC
TRBV7-7	-	TRBJ2-5	TRBD1	CASSLGDSYQETQYF	TGTGCTAGCAGCTTAGGGGACAGCTACCAAGAGACCCAGTACTTC
TRBV7-8	few	TRBJ1-4	-	CASSPMTATNEKLFF	TGTGCCAGCAGCCCAATGACAGCAACTAATGAAAAACTGTTTTTT
TRBV4-3	few	TRBJ2-1	-	CASSQVTVGGGRQFF	TGCGCCAGCAGCCAAGTAACGGTTGGCGGGGGCCGGCAGTTCTTC
TRBV5-1	-	TRBJ1-1	-	CASSLGPPLGNTEAFF	TGCGCCAGCAGCTTGGGGCCCCCCTTAGGTAACACTGAAGCTTTCTTT
TRBV6-4	-	TRBJ1-1	TRBD1	CASSEQGATEAFF	TGTGCCAGCAGTGAGCAGGGGGCCACTGAAGCTTTCTTT
TRBV6-2/TRBV6-3	few	TRBJ1-2	TRBD1	CASTGQAFYGYTF	TGTGCCAGCACCGGACAGGCCTTCTATGGCTACACCTTC
TRBV25-1	-	TRBJ1-2	-	CASSASNYGYTF	TGTGCCAGCAGTGCCTCTAACTATGGCTACACCTTC
TRBV29-1	-	TRBJ1-2	TRBD1	CSVVGQGSSGYTF	TGCAGCGTTGTGGGACAGGGATCCTCTGGCTACACCTTC
TRBV20-1	-	TRBJ2-3	TRBD1	CSAWDRNTDTQYF	TGCAGTGCTTGGGACAGGAACACAGATACGCAGTATTTT
TRBV5-6	-	TRBJ1-4	-	CASSYDNRNEKLFF	TGTGCCAGCAGCTACGACAACAGGAATGAAAAACTGTTTTTT
TRBV6-1	few	TRBJ1-2	-	CASMIDYGYTF	TGTGCCAGCATGATCGATTATGGCTACACCTTC
TRBV5-5	many	TRBJ1-5	TRBD1	CASSLWDSDHQPQHF	TGTGCCAGCAGCTTATGGGACAGCGATCATCAGCCCCAGCATTTT
TRBV11-2	many	TRBJ1-6	-	CASSYSGTQNSPLHF	TGTGCCAGCAGCTACTCGGGGACCCAAAATTCACCCCTCCACTTT
TRBV3-1	-	TRBJ1-2	TRBD1	CASSLRTGIYNYGYTF	TGTGCCAGCAGCCTCAGGACAGGGATATATAACTATGGCTACACCTTC
TRBV5-1	few	TRBJ2-5	-	CASSIPRGGEETQYF	TGCGCCAGCAGCATCCCCAGGGGGGGGGAAGAGACCCAGTACTTC
TRBV20-1	many	TRBJ2-5	-	CSAAGPRYQETQYF	TGCAGTGCTGCCGGGCCCCGGTACCAAGAGACCCAGTACTTC
TRBV21-1	few	TRBJ1-1	-	CASSKIRVNGTGAFF	TGTGCCAGCAGCAAGATTCGGGTGAACGGCACTGGAGCTTTCTTT
TRBV4-3	many	TRBJ1-4	-	CASSQDLRGKLFF	TGCGCCAGCAGCCAAGATCTTAGGGGAAAACTGTTTTTT
TRBV5-1	few	TRBJ1-2	-	CASSPRTAYGYTF	TGCGCCAGCAGCCCCAGGACAGCATATGGCTACACCTTC
TRBV10-3	-	TRBJ1-2	TRBD1	CAISAGDRQKWGYTF	TGTGCCATCAGCGCAGGGGACAGGCAAAAGTGGGGCTACACCTTC
TRBV19	few	TRBJ2-1	-	CASSIDGSSYNEQFF	TGTGCCAGTAGTATAGACGGGAGCTCCTACAATGAGCAGTTCTTC
TRBV20-1	-	TRBJ2-5	TRBD1	CSALNRDRTLTAQYF	TGCAGTGCTCTAAACCGGGACAGGACCCTCACGGCCCAGTACTTC
TRBV12-3/TRBV12-4	few	TRBJ1-1	-	CASGPTGNTEAFF	TGTGCCAGCGGCCCGACAGGGAACACTGAAGCTTTCTTT
TRBV9	-	TRBJ2-1	TRBD2	CASSVVGSGSYNEQFF	TGTGCCAGCAGTGTCGTTGGTAGCGGGAGCTACAATGAGCAGTTCTTC
TRBV5-1	-	TRBJ2-1	-	CASSLASGDFYNEQFF	TGCGCCAGCAGCTTGGCGTCAGGGGATTTCTACAATGAGCAGTTCTTC
TRBV19	-	TRBJ2-5	TRBD2	CASSIGSGGGETQYF	TGTGCCAGTAGTATAGGCTCCGGCGGGGGAGAGACCCAGTACTTC
TRBV16	-	TRBJ2-7	TRBD1	CAGSPPLLTGEGSYEQYF	TGTGCCGGCAGCCCTCCACTTCTGACAGGGGAAGGTTCCTACGAGCAGTACTTC
TRBV12-3/TRBV12-4	-	TRBJ1-2	-	CASSSPMRNDGYTF	TGTGCCAGCAGTTCTCCTATGCGTAACGATGGCTACACCTTC
TRBV20-1	-	TRBJ1-5	-	CSARDYSRGRPHF	TGCAGTGCTAGAGATTATTCTCGGGGACGTCCGCATTTT
TRBV20-1	-	TRBJ2-1	TRBD2	CSATATSGESYNEQFF	TGCAGTGCTACAGCGACTAGCGGGGAATCCTACAATGAGCAGTTCTTC